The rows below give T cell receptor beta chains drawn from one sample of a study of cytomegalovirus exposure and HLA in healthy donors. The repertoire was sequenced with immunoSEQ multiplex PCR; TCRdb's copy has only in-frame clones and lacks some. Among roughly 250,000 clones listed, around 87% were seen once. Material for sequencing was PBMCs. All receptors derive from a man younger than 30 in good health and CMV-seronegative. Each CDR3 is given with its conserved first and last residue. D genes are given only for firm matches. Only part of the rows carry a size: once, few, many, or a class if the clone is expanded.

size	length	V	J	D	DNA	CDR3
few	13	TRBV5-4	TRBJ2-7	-	TGTGCCAGCAGCTTGGCGGGGTGGAGGGAGCAGTACTTC	CASSLAGWREQYF
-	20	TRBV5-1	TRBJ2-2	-	TGCGCCAGCAGCTACGACAAAACTGCTACCACAGGACGTCGCACCGGGGAGCTGTTTTTT	CASSYDKTATTGRRTGELFF
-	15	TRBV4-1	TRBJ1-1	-	TGCGCCAGCAGCCAAGATGGTCGGCGCGGGGCTGAAGCTTTCTTT	CASSQDGRRGAEAFF
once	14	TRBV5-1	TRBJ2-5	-	TGCGCCAGCAAACCGGACAGATACCAAGAGACCCAGTACTTC	CASKPDRYQETQYF
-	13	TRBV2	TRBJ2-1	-	TGTGCCACCGCCAGGGACTTTAACAATGAGCAGTTCTTC	CATARDFNNEQFF
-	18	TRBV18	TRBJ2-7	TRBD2	TGTGCCAGCTCACCACCGTGGAGGACTAGCGGGAGCTCCTACGAGCAGTACTTC	CASSPPWRTSGSSYEQYF
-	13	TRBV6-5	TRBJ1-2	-	TGTGCCAGCAGTTACTCGGGGCTACGAGGCTACACCTTC	CASSYSGLRGYTF
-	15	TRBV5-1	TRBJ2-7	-	TGCGCCAGCAGCCGCGGGACAGCCAGCTCCTACGAGCAGTACTTC	CASSRGTASSYEQYF
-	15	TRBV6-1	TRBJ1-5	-	TGTGCCAGCAGTGAGTCCCGGACACAAAATCAGCCCCAGCATTTT	CASSESRTQNQPQHF
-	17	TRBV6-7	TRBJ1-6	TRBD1	TGTGCCAACTACGCTCCGGACAGGAACTCCTATAATTCACCCCTCCACTTT	CANYAPDRNSYNSPLHF
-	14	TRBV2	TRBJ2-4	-	TGTGCCAGCAGCCCTAGCGCCTGGACGGACATTCAGTACTTC	CASSPSAWTDIQYF
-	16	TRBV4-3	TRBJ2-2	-	TGCGCCAGCAGCCGAACTGCCGGAGGGATGCCCGGGGAGCTGTTTTTT	CASSRTAGGMPGELFF
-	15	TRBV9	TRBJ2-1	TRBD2	TGTGCCAGCAGCTCTAGCGGGGTGATGAGGAATGAGCAGTTCTTC	CASSSSGVMRNEQFF
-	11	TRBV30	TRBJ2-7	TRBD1	TGTGCCGGGAACAGGGGTTACGAGCAGTACTTC	CAGNRGYEQYF
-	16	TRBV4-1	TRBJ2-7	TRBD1	TGCGCCAGCAGCCACCCGACAGGGGACGGAACCTACGAGCAGTACTTC	CASSHPTGDGTYEQYF
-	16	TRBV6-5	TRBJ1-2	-	TGTGCCAGCAGTTACTCACTTACAGGGTATGACTATGGCTACACCTTC	CASSYSLTGYDYGYTF
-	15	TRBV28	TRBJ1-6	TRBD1	TGTGCCAGCAGAAACGACAGGGCCGGCGATTCACCCCTCCACTTT	CASRNDRAGDSPLHF
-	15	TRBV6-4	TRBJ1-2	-	TGTGCCAGCAGAAAAGATTTGACGGCACAGGGTGGCTACACCTTC	CASRKDLTAQGGYTF
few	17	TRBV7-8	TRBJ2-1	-	TGTGCCAGCAGCCCAGCGTACCGGTCCAGCTCCTACAATGAGCAGTTCTTC	CASSPAYRSSSYNEQFF
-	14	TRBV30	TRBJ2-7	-	TGTGCCTGGAGTGGAGGCGGGGTCTCCTACGAGCAGTACTTC	CAWSGGGVSYEQYF
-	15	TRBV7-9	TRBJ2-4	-	TGTGCCAGCAGCTACATGGGACAACCTAGTAGTATTCAGTACTTC	CASSYMGQPSSIQYF
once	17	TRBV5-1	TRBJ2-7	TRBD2	TGCGCCAGCAGCCCAGGACTAGCGGGGGAAATGTCCTACGAGCAGTACTTC	CASSPGLAGEMSYEQYF
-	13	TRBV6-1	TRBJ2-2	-	TGTGCCAGTGAACAGGAGAACACCGGGGAGCTGTTTTTT	CASEQENTGELFF
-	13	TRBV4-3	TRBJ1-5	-	TGCGCCAGCAGCCAGTACACGAATCAGCCCCAGCATTTT	CASSQYTNQPQHF
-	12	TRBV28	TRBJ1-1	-	TGTGCCAGCAGCTCCCATGCAGGGGAAGCTTTCTTT	CASSSHAGEAFF
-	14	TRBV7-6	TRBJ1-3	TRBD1	TGTGCCAGCAGCAACCGGGACAGGGACTTCACCATATATTTT	CASSNRDRDFTIYF
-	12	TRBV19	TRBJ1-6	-	TGTGCCATCCCGGACAGTGATTCACCCCTCCACTTT	CAIPDSDSPLHF
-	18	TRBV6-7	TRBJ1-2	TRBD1	TGTGCCAGCAGTTACTTGCTTTGGGTTACAGGGGCTTTCTATGGCTACACCTTC	CASSYLLWVTGAFYGYTF
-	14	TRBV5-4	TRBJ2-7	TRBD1	TGTGCCAGCATGCGGGACAGGGGGTTATACGAGCAGTACTTC	CASMRDRGLYEQYF
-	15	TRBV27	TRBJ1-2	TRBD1	TGTGCCAGCAGTTTATTAACAGGGGGTAACTATGGCTACACCTTC	CASSLLTGGNYGYTF
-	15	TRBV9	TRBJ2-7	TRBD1	TGTGCCAGCAGCGTTGGACAGGTGAGCTCCTACGAGCAGTACTTC	CASSVGQVSSYEQYF
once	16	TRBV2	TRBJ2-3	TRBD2	TGTGCCAGCAGTGACATAGCGGGGGGAAGCACAGATACGCAGTATTTT	CASSDIAGGSTDTQYF
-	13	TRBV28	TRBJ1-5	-	TGTGCCAGCAGTGCGGGGGAGCGTCAGCCCCAGCATTTT	CASSAGERQPQHF
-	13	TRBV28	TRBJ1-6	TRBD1	TGTGCCAGCAGCCGACAGGGGAATTCACCCCTCCACTTT	CASSRQGNSPLHF
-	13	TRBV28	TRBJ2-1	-	TGTGCCAGCAGTTTAGGGCTGAACAATGAGCAGTTCTTC	CASSLGLNNEQFF
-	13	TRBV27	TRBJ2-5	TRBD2	TGTGCCAGTCGAAGCGGGAGACAAGAGACCCAGTACTTC	CASRSGRQETQYF
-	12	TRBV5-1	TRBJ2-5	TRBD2	TGCGCCAGCACCGCGGGGGAAGAGACCCAGTACTTC	CASTAGEETQYF
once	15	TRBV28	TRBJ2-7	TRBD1	TGTGCCAGCATCCGCCGAGGACAGGGGTTTTACGAGCAGTACTTC	CASIRRGQGFYEQYF
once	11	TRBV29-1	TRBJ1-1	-	TGCAGCTCCGACCGCGGAGGTGAAGCTTTCTTT	CSSDRGGEAFF
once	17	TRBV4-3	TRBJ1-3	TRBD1	TGCGCCAGCAGCCAAGATAGGACAGGGGGCCTCGGAAACACCATATATTTT	CASSQDRTGGLGNTIYF
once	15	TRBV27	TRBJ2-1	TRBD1	TGTGCCAGCAGTTACAACAGGGGGCCCTACAATGAGCAGTTCTTC	CASSYNRGPYNEQFF
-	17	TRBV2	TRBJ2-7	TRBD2	TGTGCCAGCAGTCCCGGGACTAGCGGGGGTACCCCGTACGAGCAGTACTTC	CASSPGTSGGTPYEQYF
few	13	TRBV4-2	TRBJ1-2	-	TGTGCCAGCAGCCAAGAGAGGGCCTATGGCTACACCTTC	CASSQERAYGYTF
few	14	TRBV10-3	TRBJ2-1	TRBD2	TGTGCCATCAACTCACCGTTAGCGGGAGAGGTACAGTTCTTC	CAINSPLAGEVQFF
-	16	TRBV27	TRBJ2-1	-	TGTGCCAGCAGTCCGTTCGCGGGACAGATATACAATGAGCAGTTCTTC	CASSPFAGQIYNEQFF
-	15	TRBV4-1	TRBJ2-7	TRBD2	TGCGCCAGCAGCCACCATAGCGGGGGGGACTACGAGCAGTACTTC	CASSHHSGGDYEQYF
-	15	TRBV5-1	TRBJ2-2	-	TGCGCCAGCAGCGAGGGGGAATGGAACACCGGGGAGCTGTTTTTT	CASSEGEWNTGELFF
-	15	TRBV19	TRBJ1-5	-	TGTGCCAGTAGTATAAACCAAAGGAGGCATCAGCCCCAGCATTTT	CASSINQRRHQPQHF
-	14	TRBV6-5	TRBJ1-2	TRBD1	TGTGCCACCACATATGACAACAGGGGTGGTGGCTACACCTTC	CATTYDNRGGGYTF
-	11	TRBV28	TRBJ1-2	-	TGTGCCAGCAGTGTGAGGGATGGCTACACCTTC	CASSVRDGYTF
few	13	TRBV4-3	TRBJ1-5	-	TGCGCCAGCAGCCAAGGAGCCAATCAGCCCCAGCATTTT	CASSQGANQPQHF
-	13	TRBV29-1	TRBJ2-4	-	TGCAGCGTTACCGGGGGAGCCAAAAACATTCAGTACTTC	CSVTGGAKNIQYF
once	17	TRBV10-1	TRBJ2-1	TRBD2	TGCGCCAGCAGTGAGCCAATTGGGACGGGGGGGCGGAATGAGCAGTTCTTC	CASSEPIGTGGRNEQFF
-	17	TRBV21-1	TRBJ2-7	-	TGTGCCAGCAGCAAAGAGCTAGCGGGAGGGCCTTTGAACGAGCAGTACTTC	CASSKELAGGPLNEQYF
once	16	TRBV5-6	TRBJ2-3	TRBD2	TGTGCCAGCAGCTTGGCCGGACAGCGGGAGAGTTCTACGCAGTATTTT	CASSLAGQRESSTQYF
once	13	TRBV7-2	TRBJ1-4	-	TGTGCCAGCAGCCCCCGCGACAGCGAAAAACTGTTTTTT	CASSPRDSEKLFF